Presented here are 16 T cell receptor beta chains from one specimen sequenced in a study of control samples from healthy donors and cancer patients. Sequencing used immunoSEQ multiplex PCR; TCRdb keeps in-frame clones, though not all of them. The sample has some 87,000 clones; around 91% are singletons. The material sequenced was blood. These TCRs come from a man aged 30 to 39 in good health.

In DNA, the CDR3 is TGTGCCAGCAGTTTCCCAGGCCGGGACAGGGTATCGGAGATGGGCTCACCCCTCCACTTT. Protein: CASSFPGRDRVSEMGSPLHF. The chain uses TRBV28 and TRBJ1-6, with 9 nucleotides matching TRBD1. V shed 3 bases and J 10 bases; nucleotides not matched to a gene: 22. Germline CDR1 reads MDHEN; CDR2 reads SYDVKM. The CDR3 extends over 20 amino acids.

This chain uses TRBV25-1 with TRBJ1-2; the D is unclear. V was clipped by 4 bases and J by 4 bases, with 13 bases between them. The CDR3 spans 14 residues. Looked up from germline, CDR1 is MGHDK and CDR2 is SYGVNS. CDR3 sequence: CASSAPGVGYGYTF. CDR3 nucleotides: TGTGCCAGCAGTGCACCGGGCGTGGGCTATGGCTACACCTTC.

The V gene is TRBV7-9, the J gene TRBJ1-1, with D tentatively TRBD1 (6 bases). CDR1 and CDR2 from the germline V gene are SEHNR and FQNEAQ (reference sequence). The CDR3 runs to 12 residues. The ends were cut back, 3 bases at V and 7 bases at J, with 9 bases in the middle. The CDR3 protein is CASSFGQNEAFF. CDR3 nucleotide sequence: TGTGCCAGCAGCTTTGGACAGAATGAAGCTTTCTTT.

In regard to this clone: In the same sample, other DNA sequences code for this CDR3. V usage is TRBV9 and J usage is TRBJ2-3; D not certain. This CDR3 contains 12 residues. Germline V gene sequence: CDR1 SGDLS, CDR2 YYNGEE. Trimming took 0 bases from V and 5 from J, leaving 4 bases between them. CDR3 nucleotide sequence: TGTGCCAGCAGCGTAGGAGGAGATACGCAGTATTTT. This gives the protein CASSVGGDTQYF.

This chain uses TRBV2 with TRBJ2-7, with D possibly being TRBD1 (6 bases). CDR1 and CDR2 from the germline V gene are SNHLY and FYNNEI. This CDR3 is built from 10 residues. With 9 bases removed from V and 6 bases from J, the gap between germline ends came to 9 bases. CDR3 sequence reads: CARGAGEQYF. The CDR3 nucleotides are TGTGCCAGGGGGGCTGGCGAGCAGTACTTC.

This clone was recorded only once. This sequence joins TRBV29-1 and TRBJ1-1; TRBD1 matches at 7 bases. In germline, CDR1 is SQVTM, CDR2 ANQGSEA. The CDR3 covers 13 residues. Trimming removed 7 bases from V and 0 bases from J; junction bases left unmatched: 5. CDR3: CSAGTAMNTEAFF. For the CDR3, the DNA is TGCAGCGCCGGGACAGCCATGAACACTGAAGCTTTCTTT.

The chain couples TRBV10-1 to TRBJ2-3, with D possibly TRBD2 on 6 matching bases. Deletions cut 5 bases from V and 5 bases from J, with 14 bases between. Germline loops: CDR1 WNHNN, CDR2 SYGVQD (reference sequence). The CDR3 sequence is 14 residues long. The CDR3 loop is CASSKGGAGDTQYF. DNA for the CDR3: TGCGCCAGCAGTAAGGGCGGAGCGGGAGATACGCAGTATTTT.

The chain recombines TRBV18 with TRBJ2-1; 12 positions match TRBD2. CDR3 length equals 15 residues. Per the germline V gene, CDR1 is KGHSH and CDR2 is LQKENI. V lost 2 bases and J lost 9; bases outside the gene matches: 5. The CDR3 loop is CASSPVASGGGEQFF. The CDR3 region has the DNA TGTGCCAGCTCACCAGTTGCTAGCGGGGGGGGTGAGCAGTTCTTC.

Of note for this clone: The junction departs from the called germline gene at one end, perhaps through a read error. The gene calls are TRBV6-6 and TRBJ2-7; 9 bases line up with TRBD1. In germline, CDR1 is MNHNY, CDR2 SVGAGI (reference sequence). The length of the CDR3 is 15 residues. CDR3 loop: CASSDSGTGPYEQYF. CDR3 nucleotides: TGTGCCAGCAGTGACTCCGGGACAGGGCCCTACGAGCAGTACTTC.

V and J are TRBV4-1 and TRBJ2-7; the D is unclear. The CDR3 runs to 11 residues. Trimming took off 0 bases at V and 3 bases at J, with 0 bases between the two ends. Germline V gene data show CDR1 as MGHRA and CDR2 as YSYEKL. CDR3 amino acids: CASSQDYEQYF. CDR3 bases: TGCGCCAGCAGCCAAGACTACGAGCAGTACTTC.

The chain recombines TRBV5-4 with TRBJ1-2, with D possibly TRBD1 on 6 matching bases. Germline V gene lookup returns CDR1 SGHNT and CDR2 YYREEE (reference sequence). The CDR3 is 17 amino acids. V lost 1 base and J lost 4, with 20 bases in between. The DNA for the CDR3 is TGTGCCAGCAGCTTGAGTGGGGGGATGGGGGCGTTCTATGGCTACACCTTC. It yields the protein CASSLSGGMGAFYGYTF.

The J gene is TRBJ1-2, the V gene TRBV7-3; 7 nucleotides line up with TRBD1. This CDR3 has 14 residues. The V segment lost 5 bases and the J segment 8 bases; nucleotides outside the gene matches: 11. CDR1 is SGHTA, CDR2 FQGTGA, per germline. As DNA, the CDR3 is TGTGCCAGCAGCCACTCGGGGACAGCCGAGGGCTACACCTTC. Amino acids: CASSHSGTAEGYTF.

This chain links TRBV6-1 with TRBJ2-7, with 8 bases aligning to TRBD2. The CDR3 consists of 14 residues. With 2 bases clipped from V and 6 bases from J, the junction kept 6 bases outside the gene matches. Germline V gives CDR1 MNHNS, CDR2 SASEGT. As DNA, the CDR3 is TGTGCCAGCAGTGAACGGGAGGGGCTAAGCGAGCAGTACTTC. This sequence encodes CASSEREGLSEQYF.

This rearrangement joins TRBV10-3 to TRBJ2-7, with D uncertain. The CDR3 runs to 14 residues. The germline V and J ends were trimmed by 4 bases and 0 bases, with 10 bases remaining between them. From germline, CDR1 is ENHRY and CDR2 SYGVKD. CDR3 coding DNA: TGTGCCATCAGTGTCCCTGGCAGCTCCTACGAGCAGTACTTC. Translation gives CAISVPGSSYEQYF.

This clone was observed a few times. V and J are TRBV7-6 and TRBJ1-5; D is uncertain. The V gene's germline CDR1 is SGHVS and CDR2 FNYEAQ. This CDR3 comprises 12 residues. V lost 0 bases and J lost 7, with 4 bases in between. The CDR3 loop is CASSLAGQPQHF. DNA of the CDR3: TGTGCCAGCAGCTTAGCGGGCCAGCCCCAGCATTTT.

The chain couples TRBV28 to TRBJ2-7; 13 nucleotides align to TRBD2. With 8 bases clipped from V and 5 bases from J, the junction kept 9 bases outside the gene matches. The germline V gene has CDR1 MDHEN and CDR2 SYDVKM. The length of the CDR3 is 15 residues. The CDR3, as DNA: TGTGCCAGCGGACTAGCGGGAGAGGCTTCGGACGAGCAGTACTTC. Translation gives CASGLAGEASDEQYF.